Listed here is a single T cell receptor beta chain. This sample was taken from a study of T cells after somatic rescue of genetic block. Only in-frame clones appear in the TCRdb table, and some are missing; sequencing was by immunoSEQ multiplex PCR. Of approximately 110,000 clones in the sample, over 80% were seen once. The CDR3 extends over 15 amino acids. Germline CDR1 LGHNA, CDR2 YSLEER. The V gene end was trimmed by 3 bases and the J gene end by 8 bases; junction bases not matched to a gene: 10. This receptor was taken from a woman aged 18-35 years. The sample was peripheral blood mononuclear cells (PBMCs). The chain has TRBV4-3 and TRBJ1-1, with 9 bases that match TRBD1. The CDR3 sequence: CASSHGAGTGREAFF. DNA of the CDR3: TGCGCCAGCAGCCATGGGGCCGGGACAGGGCGAGAAGCTTTCTTT.